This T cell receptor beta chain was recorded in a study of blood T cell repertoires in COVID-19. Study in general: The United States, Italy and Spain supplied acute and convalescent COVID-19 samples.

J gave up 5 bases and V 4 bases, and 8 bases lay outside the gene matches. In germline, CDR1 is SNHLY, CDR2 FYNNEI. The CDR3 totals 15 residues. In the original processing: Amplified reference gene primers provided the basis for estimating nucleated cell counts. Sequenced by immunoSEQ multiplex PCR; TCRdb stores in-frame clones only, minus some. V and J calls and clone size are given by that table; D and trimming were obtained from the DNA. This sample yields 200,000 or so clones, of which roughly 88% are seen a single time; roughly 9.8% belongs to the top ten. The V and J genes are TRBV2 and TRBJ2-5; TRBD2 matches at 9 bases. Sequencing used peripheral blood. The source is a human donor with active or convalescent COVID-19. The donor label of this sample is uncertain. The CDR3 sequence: CASSGERGAGETQYF. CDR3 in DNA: TGTGCCAGCAGTGGGGAGCGGGGGGCCGGGGAGACCCAGTACTTC.